Below, one TCR beta chain is given with its context. Antigen specificity is unknown. Germline V gene lookup returns CDR1 DFQATT and CDR2 SNEGSKA (reference sequence). This CDR3 comprises 11 residues. V was shortened by 6 bases and J by 10 bases, with 15 bases between the two germline ends. TCRdb's table, derived via immunoSEQ multiplex PCR, lists solely in-frame clones and lacks some. The sample contains about 18,000 clones, more than 85% of which appear only once. The sample is drawn from a study of lymphopenia after photon versus proton radiotherapy. Notes on the study in general: Post-nadir TCR diversity decline inversely tracked overall survival among those who died. Only patients who died were analyzed for survival; proton advantage is unproven. Proton therapy kept repertoires fairly stable, unlike photons, which gained effector/memory cells.

The source material was peripheral blood, sampled from a patient treated with photon-based radiotherapy. This chain uses TRBV20-1 with TRBJ1-2; D may be TRBD1 (6 bases). The sequence came from a woman aged 40 to 49 with cholangiocarcinoma. DNA for the CDR3: TGCAGTGCACTGGGGGGCCTTCTCTACACCTTC. Residues: CSALGGLLYTF.